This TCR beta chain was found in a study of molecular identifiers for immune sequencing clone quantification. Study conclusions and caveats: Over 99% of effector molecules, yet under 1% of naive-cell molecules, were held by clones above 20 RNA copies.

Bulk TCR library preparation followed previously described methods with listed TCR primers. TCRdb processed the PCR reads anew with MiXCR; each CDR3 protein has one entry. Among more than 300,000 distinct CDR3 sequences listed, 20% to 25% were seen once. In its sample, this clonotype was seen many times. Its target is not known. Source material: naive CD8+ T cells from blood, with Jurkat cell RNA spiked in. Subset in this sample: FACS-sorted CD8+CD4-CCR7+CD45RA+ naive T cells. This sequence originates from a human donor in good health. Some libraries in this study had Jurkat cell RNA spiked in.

The CDR3 region has the DNA TGCAGTGCTAGGTCGGACGAGGCCACTGAAGCTTTCTTT. Its translation: CSARSDEATEAFF. The V and J genes are TRBV20-1 and TRBJ1-1; D call uncertain. CDR1 and CDR2 (germline): DFQATT, SNEGSKA (reference sequence). Trimming took 3 bases from V and 4 from J, leaving 12 bases between them. The CDR3 has 13 residues.